Detailed here is one TCR beta chain. Its cognate antigen is unknown. This sequence may be a read error, since a much larger clone differs from it by one base. The sample comes from a study of post-analysis software for immune sequencing data. About the study: In terms of disease course, relapsing-remitting, secondary progressive and progressive-relapsing multiple sclerosis were included.

Study conclusions and caveats: Included in a set of about five TRBV segments more frequent in patients than controls were TRBV5-6, TRBV5-1 and TRBV20-1. When the samples were clustered directly with F measure, those that had been prepared in the same batch showed strong co-clustering. Patients with multiple sclerosis recorded significantly lower normalized Chao1 diversity than controls, the study found.

Unique molecular identifiers were present in the TCR beta cDNA libraries. Input of roughly 0.85 to 11 million T cells yielded roughly 0.5 million cDNA molecules. A single record per CDR3 protein comes from TCRdb applying MiXCR to the PCR reads. Of about 200,000 distinct CDR3 sequences listed, approximately 29% are singletons. Germline V gives CDR1 SQVTM, CDR2 ANQGSEA. This CDR3 region has 12 residues. Between the trimmed V and J ends, which lost 4 bases and 1 base, there was a span of 6 bases. The sequenced sample was blood. The chain combines TRBV29-1 with TRBJ2-3; D is ambiguous. The receptor was isolated from a girl younger than 18 with multiple sclerosis. The CDR3 DNA is TGCAGCGTTGCAGCCGGCACAGATACGCAGTATTTT. Its translation: CSVAAGTDTQYF.